This paragraph reports one T cell receptor beta chain. Its specificity is unknown. The CDR3 sequence is 19 residues long. J was trimmed by 4 bases and V by 5 bases; bases with no gene match: 20. The sample comes from a study of T cells after yellow fever vaccination. Overall study findings and caveats: Subsequent to the booster, the majority of primary-vaccination clones reappeared (around 95% CD4, around 90% CD8). Highly abundant clonotypes carried over from the bulk population could end up in FACS-sorted repertoires as contaminants. The secondary response was weaker but peaked faster, day 5 versus 15.

TCR cDNA was made by 5'RACE template switching, adding a universal primer site and UMIs. TCRdb called the 5' RACE reads again in MiXCR, with one record for every CDR3 protein. This repertoire shows over 200,000 distinct CDR3 sequences, about 7% found once; its top ten account for roughly 1%. The sequencing used CD4+ T cells sorted from PBMCs, collected on the day of the yellow fever booster vaccination. The clonotype originates from a young man who received the YFV17D yellow fever vaccine. The chain carries TRBV12-3 or TRBV12-4 and TRBJ2-5, with 9 bases identical to TRBD2. The CDR3 spells CASSPRGGVAGEWGETQYF. Written as DNA, the CDR3 is TGTGCCAGCAGTCCTAGGGGGGGAGTAGCGGGAGAATGGGGAGAGACCCAGTACTTC.